Below, 10 T cell receptor beta chains from the same sample are listed, as sequenced in a study of OX40 agonist ivuxolimab in advanced cancers. Assay used: immunoSEQ multiplex PCR; TCRdb lists only in-frame clones, some missing. The profile shows approximately 83,000 clones, over 70% of them singletons. This specimen was CD4+ or CD8+ T cells sorted from blood, taken in a trial of the OX40 agonist ivuxolimab. The receptors stem from an adult with an advanced solid tumor such as melanoma, head and neck, liver or kidney cancer.

The chain combines TRBV4-1 with TRBJ2-5; TRBD2 agrees at 10 bases. Looked up from germline, CDR1 is MGHRA and CDR2 is YSYEKL. This CDR3 has 16 residues. V shed 1 base and J 5 bases; nucleotides not matched to a gene: 7. DNA of the CDR3: TGCGCCAGCAGCCAAGCCTTAGCGGGGGGCGGGGAGACCCAGTACTTC. Amino acids: CASSQALAGGGETQYF.

The CDR3 DNA follows: TGCGCCAGCAGCCAAGAAGCAGGTTATAATGAAAAACTGTTTTTT. This gives the protein CASSQEAGYNEKLFF. This rearrangement joins TRBV4-1 to TRBJ1-4; unclear D gene. The V gene's germline CDR1 is MGHRA and CDR2 YSYEKL. This CDR3 spans 15 amino acids. Trimming stripped 0 bases from V and 4 bases from J, with 9 bases between.

The chain employs TRBV7-2 and TRBJ2-7; 11 nucleotides agree with TRBD2. CDR1 is SGHTA and CDR2 is FQGNSA in the germline V gene. The V and J ends lost 5 bases and 1 base, in that order; junction bases with no gene match: 7. The CDR3 has 16 amino acids. CDR3 loop: CASSRLTSGASYEQYF. CDR3 DNA sequence: TGTGCCAGCAGCCGCTTGACTAGCGGGGCGTCCTACGAGCAGTACTTC.

This clone rates as medium-sized. The genes are TRBV4-1 and TRBJ2-5, with 7 bases identical to TRBD2. J gave up 5 bases and V 4 bases, and 10 bases lay outside the gene matches. CDR1 is MGHRA, CDR2 YSYEKL, per germline. This CDR3 contains 15 residues. CDR3 nucleotides: TGCGCCAGCAGCCCCGAGGATAGCGGGCGGGAGACCCAGTACTTC. Encoded protein: CASSPEDSGRETQYF.

The rearrangement links TRBV15 to TRBJ2-5; possibly TRBD2 for D (6 bases). This CDR3 comprises 15 residues. With 3 bases removed from V and 5 bases from J, the gap between germline ends came to 16 bases. From germline, CDR1 is LNHNV and CDR2 YYDKDF (reference sequence). In DNA form, the CDR3 reads TGTGCCACCAGCAGCCTCCGGCGGGGTTGGGAGACCCAGTACTTC. Amino acid sequence: CATSSLRRGWETQYF.

The chain has TRBV21-1 and TRBJ1-2. TRBV21-1 is noted as a pseudogene. This CDR3 contains 15 residues. This CDR3 is CASSKDRAQHYGYTF. The CDR3 DNA reads as TGTGCCAGCAGCAAAGATCGGGCCCAACACTATGGCTACACCTTC.

V gene TRBV19 combines with J gene TRBJ1-2; D is uncertain. V was clipped by 6 bases and J by 4 bases, with 18 bases between them. The CDR3 loop spans 15 amino acids. From germline, CDR1 is LNHDA and CDR2 SQIVND (reference sequence). CDR3 region: CASSGVGGKGYGYTF. As DNA, the CDR3 is TGTGCCAGTAGCGGCGTTGGAGGGAAGGGCTATGGCTACACCTTC.

The chain combines TRBV7-8 with TRBJ2-2; 8 bases match TRBD1. The CDR3 contains 14 residues. The germline gives CDR1 SGHVS, CDR2 FQNEAQ. With 7 bases clipped from V and 4 bases from J, the junction kept 5 bases outside the gene matches. DNA of the CDR3: TGTGCCAGCACCAACACAGGGGGCACCGGGGAGCTGTTTTTT. Residues: CASTNTGGTGELFF.

This chain uses TRBV5-6 with TRBJ1-1; possible D gene TRBD1, 6 bases. Per germline, CDR1 SGHDT and CDR2 YYEEEE. The CDR3 spans 14 residues. The V and J ends lost 1 base and 7 bases respectively, with 14 bases between them. CDR3 amino acids: CASSLSGGRFEAFF. In nucleotides, the CDR3 is TGTGCCAGCAGCTTGTCCGGGGGGCGATTTGAAGCTTTCTTT.

This clone was counted once. The chain employs TRBV2 and TRBJ1-2; D not resolved. This CDR3 contains 13 residues. V was shortened by 3 bases and J by 8 bases, with 13 bases between the two germline ends. Looked up from germline, CDR1 is SNHLY and CDR2 is FYNNEI. CDR3 loop: CASSDLGVGGYTF. The CDR3 region has the DNA TGTGCCAGCAGTGACCTGGGAGTTGGCGGCTACACCTTC.